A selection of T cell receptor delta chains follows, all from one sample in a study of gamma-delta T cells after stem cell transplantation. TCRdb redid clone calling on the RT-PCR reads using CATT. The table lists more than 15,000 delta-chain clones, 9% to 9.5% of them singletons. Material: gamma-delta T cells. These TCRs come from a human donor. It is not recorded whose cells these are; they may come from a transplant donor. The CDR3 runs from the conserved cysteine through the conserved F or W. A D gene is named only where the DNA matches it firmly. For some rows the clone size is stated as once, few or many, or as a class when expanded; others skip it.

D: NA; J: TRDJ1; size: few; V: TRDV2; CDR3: CACDTSSRGTPEYTDKLIF; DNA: TGTGCCTGTGACACAAGCAGTAGGGGAACGCCGGAGTACACCGATAAACTCATCTTT
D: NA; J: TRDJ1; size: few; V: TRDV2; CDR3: CACDTLNLGLVTRSYTDKLIF; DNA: TGTGCCTGTGACACCCTCAATCTCGGACTGGTGACTAGATCTTACACCGATAAACTCATCTTT
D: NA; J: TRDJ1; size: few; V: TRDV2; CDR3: CACDKVGQPDAYPSHNLIF; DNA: TGTGCCTGTGACAAAGTTGGTCAGCCGGACGCCTATCCCTCCCATAACCTCATCTTT
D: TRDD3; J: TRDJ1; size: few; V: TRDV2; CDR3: CACDTRSGWGSDTDKLIF; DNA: TGTGCCTGTGACACTAGGAGTGGCTGGGGGAGCGACACCGATAAACTCATCTTT
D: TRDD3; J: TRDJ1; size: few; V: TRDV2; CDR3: CACDPSTGGSSALYTDKLIF; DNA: TGTGCCTGTGACCCCAGTACTGGGGGATCATCCGCCCTGTACACCGATAAACTCATCTTT
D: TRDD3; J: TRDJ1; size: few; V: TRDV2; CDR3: CACDTLPGGVPSYTYNLIF; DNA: TGTGCCTGTGACACACTCCCTGGGGGAGTTCCATCGTACACCTATAACCTCATCTTT
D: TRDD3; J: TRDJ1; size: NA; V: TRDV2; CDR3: CACDTLLGDTRLRDTDTLIF; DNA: TGTGCCTGTGACACTCTCCTGGGGGATACCCGCCTTCGTGACACCGATACACTCATCTTT
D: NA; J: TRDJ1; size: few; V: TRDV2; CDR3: CACDTWGWLVEKYTDKLIF; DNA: TGTGCCTGTGACACCTGGGGTTGGCTGGTGGAAAAGTACACCGATAAACTCATCTTT
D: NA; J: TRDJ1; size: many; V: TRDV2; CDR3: CACDTSPTRTGVADKLIF; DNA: TGTGCCTGTGACACGAGTCCTACTAGGACTGGGGTCGCCGATAAACTCATCTTT
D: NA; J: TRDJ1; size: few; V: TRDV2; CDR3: CACDTGSGQRGPGLIF; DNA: TGTGCCTGTGACACGGGGTCTGGTCAACGGGGGCCAGGACTCATCTTT
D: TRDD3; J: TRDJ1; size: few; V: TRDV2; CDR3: CACDARRGDTSRRDTDKLIF; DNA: TGTGCCTGTGACGCTAGAAGGGGGGATACCAGCCGTCGGGACACCGATAAACTCATCTTT
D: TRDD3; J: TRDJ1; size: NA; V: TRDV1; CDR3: CAIGGTPIRCTEYWGRRYTDKLIF; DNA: TGTGCTATCGGAGGCACCCCCATACGCTGTACCGAGTACTGGGGGAGACGATACACCGATAAACTCATCTTT
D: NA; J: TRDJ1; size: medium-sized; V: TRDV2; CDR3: CACDTVLRGTSTDKLIF; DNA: TGTGCCTGTGACACCGTATTACGAGGGACCTCCACCGATAAACTCATCTTT
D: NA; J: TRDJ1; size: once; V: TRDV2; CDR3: CACDTLPIGDVPGTYNIIF; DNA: TGTGCCTGTGACACACTTCCGATCGGGGATGTTCCGGGGACCTATAACATCATCTTT
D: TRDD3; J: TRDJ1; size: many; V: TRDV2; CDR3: CACDTVKTGVSLYTDNLIF; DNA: TGTGCCTGTGACACCGTTAAGACTGGGGTCTCACTTTACACCGATAACCTCATCTTT
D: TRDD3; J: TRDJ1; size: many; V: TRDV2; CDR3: CACDTWDVLGDKDKLIF; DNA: TGTGCCTGTGACACTTGGGACGTACTGGGGGACAAGGATAAACTCATCTTT
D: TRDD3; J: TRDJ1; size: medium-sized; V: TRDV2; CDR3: CACDPVRTGGSELDYNTDKLIF; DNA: TGTGCCTGTGACCCGGTTCGTACTGGGGGATCTGAACTCGACTATAACACCGATAAACTCATCTTT
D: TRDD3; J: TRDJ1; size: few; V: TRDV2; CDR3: CACDTLGDTLADKLIF; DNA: TGTGCCTGTGACACACTGGGGGATACGTTGGCCGATAAACTCATCTTT
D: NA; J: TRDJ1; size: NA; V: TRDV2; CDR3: CACDSVISPMMYSTLGLIF; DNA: TGTGCCTGTGACTCCGTGATCTCGCCGATGATGTATAGTACGTTGGGCCTCATCTTT
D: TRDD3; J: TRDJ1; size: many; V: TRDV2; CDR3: CACDTSGTGGYDTTDKLIF; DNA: TGTGCCTGTGACACCAGTGGGACTGGGGGATACGATACCACCGATAAACTCATCTTT
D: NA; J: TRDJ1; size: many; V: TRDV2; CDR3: CACDKIYILVDSVTDNLIF; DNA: TGTGCCTGTGACAAGATCTACATCCTGGTGGATTCGGTTACCGATAACCTCATCTTT
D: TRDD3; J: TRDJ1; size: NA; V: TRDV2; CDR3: CACDTLGDKLIF; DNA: TGTGCCTGTGACACACTGGGGGATAAACTCATCTTT
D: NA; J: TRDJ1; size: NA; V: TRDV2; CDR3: CACDSLRGSDTYKLIF; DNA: TGTGCCTGTGACTCCCTTAGGGGCTCGGACACCTATAAACTCATCTTT
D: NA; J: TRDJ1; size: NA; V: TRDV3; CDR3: CAFASVVVTATAKLIF; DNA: TGTGCCTTCGCCTCCGTCGTCGTGACGGCCACCGCTAAACTCATCTTT
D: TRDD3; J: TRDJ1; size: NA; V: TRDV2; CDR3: CAFGRLGEPCKLIF; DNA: TGTGCCTTTGGCAGGCTGGGGGAGCCCTGTAAACTCATCTTT
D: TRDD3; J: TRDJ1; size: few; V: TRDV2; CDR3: CAFDRSTGVTDKLIF; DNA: TGTGCCTTTGACAGAAGCACTGGGGTGACCGATAAACTCATCTTT
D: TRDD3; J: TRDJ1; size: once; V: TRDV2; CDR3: CATLGGLGDQYKLIF; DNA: TGTGCCACTTTAGGCGGACTGGGGGACCAGTATAAACTCATCTTT
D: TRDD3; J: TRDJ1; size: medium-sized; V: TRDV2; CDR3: CACDKIYILGDSVTDKLIF; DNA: TGTGCCTGTGACAAGATCTACATACTGGGGGATTCGGTGACCGATAAACTCATCTTT
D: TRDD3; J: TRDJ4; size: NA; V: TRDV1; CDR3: CALGELERAVTNPGGKRARPLIF; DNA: TGTGCTCTTGGGGAACTAGAACGCGCGGTCACCAATCCTGGGGGCAAAAGGGCCAGACCCCTGATCTTT
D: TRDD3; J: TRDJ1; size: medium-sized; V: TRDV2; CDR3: CACDGLLGDTRLIF; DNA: TGTGCCTGTGACGGGCTACTGGGGGATACGAGGCTCATCTTT
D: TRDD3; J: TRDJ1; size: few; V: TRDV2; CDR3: CACDTLGEPHTYKLIF; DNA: TGTGCCTGTGACACTCTGGGGGAGCCTCACACCTATAAACTCATCTTT
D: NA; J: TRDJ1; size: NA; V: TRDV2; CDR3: CACDPLSLTTVGFLARYTDKLIF; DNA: TGTGCCTGTGACCCGCTCTCCTTGACCACCGTGGGATTCCTGGCGAGGTACACCGATAAACTCATCTTT
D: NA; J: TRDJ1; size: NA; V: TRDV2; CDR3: CACDTVPPHCGSENGDQLIF; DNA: TGTGCCTGTGACACCGTTCCTCCACACTGTGGATCGGAAAATGGCGATCAACTCATCTTT
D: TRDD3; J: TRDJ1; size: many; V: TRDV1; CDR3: CALGELSGGWMYGLYYTDKLIF; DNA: TGTGCTCTTGGGGAACTATCCGGGGGATGGATGTACGGGCTTTATTACACCGATAAACTCATCTTT
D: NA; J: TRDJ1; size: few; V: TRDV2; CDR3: CACDTLGVEYTYKLIF; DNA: TGTGCCTGTGACACTTTGGGGGTCGAGTACACCTATAAACTCATCTTT